A single sample is the source of the 28 T cell receptor beta chains below, sequenced in a study of Ad26.COV2.S vaccination and SARS-CoV-2 variants. Profiled with immunoSEQ multiplex PCR; TCRdb holds only in-frame clones, not every one. The table lists 440,000 or so clones, less than 95% of them singletons. Treatment described: roughly 18 received Ad26.COV2.S at low or high dose, single or two shots; 5 received placebo; per-sample allocation not given. The study sampled participants on day 63 after the first vaccine or placebo injection. Sequenced here: peripheral blood, sampled in a trial of Ad26.COV2.S vaccine versus placebo. Receptor source: a person between 18 and 65 years old who received the Ad26.COV2.S COVID-19 vaccine or a placebo.

The CDR3 nucleotides read TGTGCCAGCAGCGACGGGACAGTGAGCCAGCCCCAGCATTTT. Its translation: CASSDGTVSQPQHF. The rearrangement links TRBV9 to TRBJ1-5, with TRBD1 matching over 7 bases. The germline V gene encodes CDR1 SGDLS and CDR2 YYNGEE. The CDR3 sequence is 14 residues long. The V and J ends lost 3 bases and 7 bases, in that order; junction bases with no gene match: 7.

The chain employs TRBV5-1 and TRBJ2-3; D is perhaps TRBD2 (6 bases). The CDR3 extends over 15 amino acids. Trimming removed 4 bases at V and 3 bases at J, with 15 bases between. CDR1 SGHRS and CDR2 YFSETQ come from the germline V gene. The CDR3 region has the DNA TGCGCCAGCAGCCTGGAAGGGCGGGGTACAGATACGCAGTATTTT. Translation: CASSLEGRGTDTQYF.

This chain connects TRBV19 to TRBJ2-1; D gene uncertain. V was clipped by 5 bases and J by 0 bases, with 23 bases between them. This CDR3 has 19 amino acids. Germline CDR1 reads LNHDA; CDR2 reads SQIVND (reference sequence). The CDR3, as DNA: TGTGCCAGTAGTGTCCGGTTGAGGACCTTCCACAGCTCCTACAATGAGCAGTTCTTC. It encodes CASSVRLRTFHSSYNEQFF.

The chain combines TRBV29-1 with TRBJ1-4; 11 bases line up with TRBD1. Trimming removed 7 bases from V and 10 bases from J; junction bases left unmatched: 8. Germline lookup yields CDR1 SQVTM and CDR2 ANQGSEA. The CDR3 covers 13 residues. The CDR3 nucleotides are TGCAGCGCCCAGGACAGGGGGCGAGTAAAACTGTTTTTT. Translated: CSAQDRGRVKLFF.

CDR3 protein: CASSVSTSLEQFF. The CDR3 DNA follows: TGTGCCAGCAGCGTATCCACTAGCTTGGAGCAGTTCTTC. The chain couples TRBV7-9 to TRBJ2-1, with a tentative D call TRBD2 (6 bases). V lost 5 bases and J 10 bases, leaving 15 bases between the germline ends. CDR1 and CDR2 from the germline V gene are SEHNR and FQNEAQ (reference sequence). This CDR3 region has 13 residues.

The chain has TRBV5-4 and TRBJ2-5; D is unresolved. In germline, CDR1 is SGHNT, CDR2 YYREEE (reference sequence). V dropped 0 bases and J dropped 0 bases, with 6 bases sitting between them. The CDR3 has 14 amino acids. The CDR3 region is CASSLEANQETQYF. CDR3 DNA: TGTGCCAGCAGCTTGGAGGCGAACCAAGAGACCCAGTACTTC.

The rearrangement uses TRBV7-2 and TRBJ2-3; D remains ambiguous. Germline assignment: CDR1 SGHTA and CDR2 FQGNSA. CDR3 length: 14 amino acids. V was shortened by 7 bases and J by 0 bases, with 11 bases between the two germline ends. CDR3 amino acids: CASKATSSTDTQYF. In DNA, the CDR3 is TGTGCCAGCAAAGCGACGAGTAGCACAGATACGCAGTATTTT.

The CDR3 DNA sequence: TGTGCCAGCAGCTTCTATACGAATGAGCAGTTCTTC. Amino acid sequence: CASSFYTNEQFF. The chain has TRBV7-9 and TRBJ2-1; no firm D call. Trimming took 3 bases from V and 7 from J, leaving 7 bases between them. This CDR3 contains 12 residues. Germline-derived CDR1 and CDR2 are SEHNR and FQNEAQ (reference sequence).

V is TRBV29-1 and J is TRBJ2-3; 9 nucleotides match TRBD2. Germline lookup yields CDR1 SQVTM and CDR2 ANQGSEA. With 7 bases clipped from V and 2 bases from J, the junction kept 13 bases outside the gene matches. The CDR3 has 16 amino acids. CDR3 protein: CSARWGAGGPTDTQYF. The CDR3, as DNA: TGCAGCGCCAGATGGGGCGCGGGAGGGCCCACAGATACGCAGTATTTT.

To note about this clone: The sample carries other DNA sequences with the same CDR3. The rearrangement joins TRBV7-3 to TRBJ2-7; D remains ambiguous. Germline loops: CDR1 SGHTA, CDR2 FQGTGA. V was cut by 2 bases and J by 0 bases, with 5 bases left in between. There are 13 residues in the CDR3. As DNA, the CDR3 is TGTGCCAGCAGCTTATCAGGCTCCTACGAGCAGTACTTC. Encoded protein: CASSLSGSYEQYF. The entire variable domain, with the rest obtained from reference TRBV7-3 and TRBJ2-7, is as follows: GAGVSQTPSNKVTEKGKYVELRCDPISGHTALYWYRQSLGQGPEFLIYFQGTGAADDSGLPNDRFFAVRPEGSVSTLKIQRTERGDSAVYLCASSLSGSYEQYFGPGTRLTVT.

The chain employs TRBV7-9 and TRBJ2-1, with unresolved D. CDR1 is SEHNR, CDR2 FQNEAQ, per germline (reference sequence). Trimming left V 5 bases short and J 5 bases short, with 16 bases between. The CDR3 sequence is 15 residues long. In DNA, the CDR3 is TGTGCCAGCAGCACGTCCTGGCAGACGAACAATGAGCAGTTCTTC. Protein sequence: CASSTSWQTNNEQFF.

The chain's CDR3 is CASSKTSGRAGEQYF. In nucleotides, the CDR3 is TGTGCCAGCAGCAAGACTAGCGGGAGGGCCGGCGAGCAGTACTTC. This chain links TRBV7-6 with TRBJ2-7; 14 positions match TRBD2. The V gene end was trimmed by 5 bases and the J gene end by 6 bases; junction bases not matched to a gene: 6. CDR3 length equals 15 residues. CDR1 is SGHVS, CDR2 FNYEAQ, per germline.

V usage is TRBV30 and J usage is TRBJ2-5, with 10 bases that match TRBD1. This CDR3 comprises 15 residues. Germline V gene data show CDR1 as GTSNPN and CDR2 as SVGIG (reference sequence). The V segment lost 4 bases and the J segment 4 bases; nucleotides outside the gene matches: 9. The CDR3 sequence is CAWTPRDRGGETQYF. The CDR3 region has the DNA TGTGCCTGGACCCCAAGGGACAGGGGAGGAGAGACCCAGTACTTC.

This clone has only a few counts. The chain is built from TRBV12-3 or TRBV12-4 and TRBJ2-1; D call uncertain. This CDR3 spans 12 amino acids. The V end was cut by 4 bases, the J end by 3 bases, with 4 bases between. The CDR3 DNA sequence: TGTGCCAGCAGTTCAATCTACAATGAGCAGTTCTTC. Amino acids: CASSSIYNEQFF.

The chain recombines TRBV18 with TRBJ2-7; unclear D gene. The CDR3 is 15 residues long. The germline gives CDR1 KGHSH, CDR2 LQKENI. Between the trimmed V and J ends, which lost 3 bases and 0 bases, there was a span of 12 bases. The CDR3 sequence is CASSPLLSRSYEQYF. The CDR3 region has the DNA TGTGCCAGCTCACCCCTCCTTTCACGCTCCTACGAGCAGTACTTC.

This sequence joins TRBV6-5 and TRBJ1-6, with D perhaps TRBD1 (6 bases). Germline V gene sequence: CDR1 MNHEY, CDR2 SVGAGI. Trimming shortened V by 7 bases and J by 4 bases, and 11 bases separated the two germline ends. CDR3 size: 14 residues. The CDR3 spells CASIQDSYNSPLHF. The CDR3 coding sequence is TGTGCCAGCATACAGGACAGTTATAATTCACCCCTCCACTTT.

The chain employs TRBV7-3 and TRBJ1-3; TRBD1 might be the D (5 bases). The germline V gene has CDR1 SGHTA and CDR2 FQGTGA. Trimming took 5 bases from V and 3 from J, leaving 14 bases between them. The CDR3 contains 15 residues. For the CDR3, the DNA is TGTGCCAGCAGCAGGGACGTGGGAGGTGGAAACACCATATATTTT. Its protein product is CASSRDVGGGNTIYF.

The CDR3, as DNA: TGTGCCAGCACCCTCCAGAACGGGTACGAGCAGTACTTC. Translating it yields CASTLQNGYEQYF. V gene TRBV7-6 combines with J gene TRBJ2-7, with D unclear. The CDR3 sequence is 13 residues long. Germline V gene lookup returns CDR1 SGHVS and CDR2 FNYEAQ. Trimming took 7 bases from V and 4 from J, leaving 14 bases between them.

V and J are TRBV18 and TRBJ1-4, with D unresolved. Per the germline V gene, CDR1 is KGHSH and CDR2 is LQKENI. V lost 2 bases to trimming and J lost 0 bases, with 10 bases between them. This CDR3 spans 16 amino acids. The CDR3 reads CASSPRTRATNEKLFF. In DNA form, the CDR3 reads TGTGCCAGCTCACCAAGGACCCGGGCAACTAATGAAAAACTGTTTTTT. Full variable domain (outside the CDR3, taken from reference TRBV18 and TRBJ1-4): NAGVMQNPRHLVRRRGQEARLRCSPMKGHSHVYWYRQLPEEGLKFMVYLQKENIIDESGMPKERFSAEFPKEGPSILRIQQVVRGDSAAYFCASSPRTRATNEKLFFGSGTQLSVL.

The chain joins TRBV20-1 to TRBJ2-3, with D perhaps TRBD2 (6 bases). Germline CDR1 DFQATT, CDR2 SNEGSKA (reference sequence). The CDR3 has 14 amino acids. V was trimmed by 3 bases and J by 1 base, leaving 11 bases between them. CDR3 sequence (DNA): TGCAGTGCTAGTATAGCGGCAGGCACAGATACGCAGTATTTT. This encodes CSASIAAGTDTQYF.

V usage is TRBV13 and J usage is TRBJ2-6, with TRBD1 identical over 11 bases. This CDR3 has 17 amino acids. J lost 4 bases, V lost 5 bases, and 7 bases had no gene match. CDR1 and CDR2 (germline): PRHDT, FYEKMQ (reference sequence). The CDR3 spells CASSPGQGARGANVLTF. For the CDR3, the DNA is TGTGCCAGCAGCCCCGGACAGGGGGCTCGAGGGGCCAACGTCCTGACTTTC.

The gene calls are TRBV2 and TRBJ2-7; D not resolved. The CDR3 is 13 residues long. V shed 7 bases and J shed 1 base, with 11 bases lying between them. Per the germline V gene, CDR1 is SNHLY and CDR2 is FYNNEI. CDR3 in DNA: TGTGCCAGCAAGCCGGCAGTTTCCTACGAGCAGTACTTC. As protein: CASKPAVSYEQYF.

The gene calls are TRBV10-3 and TRBJ2-5, with 10 positions matching TRBD2. This CDR3 is 13 amino acids long. Germline assignment: CDR1 ENHRY and CDR2 SYGVKD. J gave up 4 bases and V 10 bases, and 6 bases lay outside the gene matches. The CDR3 coding sequence is TGTGCCACCGGGACTAGCGTATCAGAGACCCAGTACTTC. Encoded protein: CATGTSVSETQYF.

The chain combines TRBV5-1 with TRBJ2-3, with 10 bases lining up with TRBD2. Per the germline V gene, CDR1 is SGHRS and CDR2 is YFSETQ. This CDR3 is 17 amino acids long. The V segment lost 3 bases and the J segment 0 bases; nucleotides outside the gene matches: 7. The CDR3 sequence: CASSSKREGASTDTQYF. The CDR3 DNA is TGCGCCAGCAGCTCCAAGCGGGAGGGTGCTAGCACAGATACGCAGTATTTT.

This chain links TRBV28 with TRBJ1-5; D not certain. The CDR3 spans 18 residues. V was cut by 6 bases and J by 0 bases, with 21 bases left in between. In germline, CDR1 is MDHEN, CDR2 SYDVKM. The CDR3 is CASSEVRAGAHSNQPQHF. The CDR3 DNA is TGTGCCAGCAGCGAGGTACGGGCAGGAGCCCATAGCAATCAGCCCCAGCATTTT.

The rearrangement uses TRBV7-9 and TRBJ2-7, with D unresolved. CDR3 length: 12 residues. CDR1 SEHNR and CDR2 FQNEAQ come from the germline V gene (reference sequence). Trimming left V 1 base short and J 7 bases short, with 8 bases between. CDR3: CASSLGAREQYF. The CDR3 DNA sequence: TGTGCCAGCAGCTTAGGGGCGCGGGAGCAGTACTTC.

This clone turned up a few times. The chain uses TRBV4-2 and TRBJ1-3; D is perhaps TRBD1 (5 bases). Trimming pared 0 bases from V and 9 bases from J, leaving 12 bases between. CDR1 and CDR2 (germline): LGHNA, YNFKEQ. The CDR3 is made up of 14 amino acids. CDR3 sequence (DNA): TGTGCCAGCAGCCAAGAAGACAGCGGTGCCACCATATATTTT. The encoded protein is CASSQEDSGATIYF.

The V call is TRBV28, the J call TRBJ1-2; D might be TRBD1 (5 bases). The germline V and J ends were trimmed by 1 base and 1 base, with 16 bases remaining between them. Germline V gives CDR1 MDHEN, CDR2 SYDVKM. The CDR3 is 17 residues long. This CDR3 is CASSLSLGGTLNYGYTF. CDR3 in DNA: TGTGCCAGCAGTTTATCCCTGGGAGGGACCCTTAACTATGGCTACACCTTC.